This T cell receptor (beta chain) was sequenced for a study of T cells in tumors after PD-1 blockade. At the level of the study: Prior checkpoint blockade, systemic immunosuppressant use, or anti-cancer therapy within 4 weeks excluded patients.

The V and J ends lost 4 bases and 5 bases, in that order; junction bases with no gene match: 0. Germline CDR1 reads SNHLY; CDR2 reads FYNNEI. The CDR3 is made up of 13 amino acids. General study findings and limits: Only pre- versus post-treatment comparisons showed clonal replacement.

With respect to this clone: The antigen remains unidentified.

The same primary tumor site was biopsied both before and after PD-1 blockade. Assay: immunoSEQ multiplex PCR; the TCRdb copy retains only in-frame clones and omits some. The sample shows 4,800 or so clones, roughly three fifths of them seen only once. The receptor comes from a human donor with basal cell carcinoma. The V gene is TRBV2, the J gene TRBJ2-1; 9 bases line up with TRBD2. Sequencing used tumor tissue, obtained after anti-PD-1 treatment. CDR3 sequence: CASSGLADNEQFF. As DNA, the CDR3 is TGTGCCAGCAGTGGACTAGCGGACAATGAGCAGTTCTTC. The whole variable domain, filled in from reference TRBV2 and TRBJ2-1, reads EPEVTQTPSHQVTQMGQEVILRCVPISNHLYFYWYRQILGQKVEFLVSFYNNEISEKSEIFDDQFSVERPDGSNFTLKIRSTKLEDSAMYFCASSGLADNEQFFGPGTRLTVL.